Listed below are T cell receptor beta chains from one sample, sequenced in a study of T cells after posttransplantation cyclophosphamide. TCRdb keeps only in-frame clones here, not all; method: immunoSEQ multiplex PCR. This sample has tens of thousands of clones, with 86% found just once. The sample comprised PBMCs. These receptors were collected from a man aged 25-40 years with a blood cancer, CMV-positive, and with a related stem cell donor. Each CDR3 is given with its conserved first and last residue. A D gene is named only where the DNA matches it firmly. Rows give clone size only sometimes, using once, few, many, or a class for an expanded clone.

TRBV30	NA	TRBJ2-7	TRBD1	CAWSIETGNYEQYF	TGTGCCTGGAGTATCGAGACAGGGAACTACGAGCAGTACTTC
TRBV19	NA	TRBJ2-1	NA	CASSILPQGSSYNEQFF	TGTGCCAGTAGTATTCTCCCACAGGGTAGCTCCTACAATGAGCAGTTCTTC
TRBV7-2	NA	TRBJ2-2	NA	CASSREYTGELFF	TGTGCCAGCAGCCGAGAATACACCGGGGAGCTGTTTTTT
TRBV4-1	NA	TRBJ2-5	TRBD1	CASSPGQGSSQETQYF	TGCGCCAGCAGCCCCGGACAGGGCTCCTCCCAAGAGACCCAGTACTTC
TRBV27	NA	TRBJ2-5	TRBD1	CASSLSGQDPGTQYF	TGTGCCAGCAGTTTAAGTGGACAGGACCCTGGGACCCAGTACTTC
TRBV2	NA	TRBJ2-5	TRBD2	CASSELVLGEGKETQYF	TGTGCCAGCAGTGAATTGGTCCTTGGGGAGGGTAAGGAGACCCAGTACTTC
TRBV10-3	NA	TRBJ2-3	TRBD2	CAISETGTSGRHTDTQYF	TGTGCCATCAGCGAAACCGGGACTAGCGGGAGGCACACAGATACGCAGTATTTT
TRBV25-1	NA	TRBJ2-3	NA	CASSGLVGGGRRDTQYF	TGTGCCAGCAGTGGACTCGTTGGGGGGGGCAGGAGGGATACGCAGTATTTT
TRBV18	NA	TRBJ1-1	NA	CASSLSDRPNTEAFF	TGTGCCAGCTCCCTATCGGACAGACCAAACACTGAAGCTTTCTTT
TRBV2	NA	TRBJ2-7	TRBD2	CASNGLAGTYEQYF	TGTGCCAGCAACGGGCTAGCGGGCACCTACGAGCAGTACTTC
TRBV27	NA	TRBJ1-2	NA	CASSFNPRFYGYTF	TGTGCCAGCAGTTTTAACCCCAGATTTTATGGCTACACCTTC
TRBV7-3	NA	TRBJ2-6	TRBD2	CASSPTAGPVSGANVLTF	TGTGCCAGCAGCCCGACAGCGGGACCGGTATCTGGGGCCAACGTCCTGACTTTC
TRBV11-3	NA	TRBJ2-1	TRBD2	CASSSRTSGSQFRYNEQFF	TGTGCCAGCAGCTCCAGGACTAGCGGGAGCCAATTTAGATACAATGAGCAGTTCTTC
TRBV11-1	NA	TRBJ2-7	NA	CASSFYSYEQYF	TGTGCCAGCAGCTTTTACTCCTACGAGCAGTACTTC
TRBV29-1	NA	TRBJ2-3	NA	CSVSRDSTDTQYF	TGCAGCGTTTCACGGGACTCCACAGATACGCAGTATTTT
TRBV2	once	TRBJ2-5	TRBD1	CASSGDRGSAETQYF	TGTGCCAGCAGCGGGGACAGGGGTTCGGCAGAGACCCAGTACTTC
TRBV9	NA	TRBJ2-1	TRBD2	CASSTSGFYNEQFF	TGTGCCAGCAGCACTAGCGGGTTCTACAATGAGCAGTTCTTC
TRBV5-1	NA	TRBJ2-3	TRBD2	CASSLGTSAPQYF	TGCGCCAGCAGCTTAGGGACTAGCGCTCCGCAGTATTTT
TRBV25-1	NA	TRBJ2-7	TRBD1	CASSVMGTGVQYF	TGTGCCAGCAGTGTAATGGGTACAGGGGTTCAGTACTTC
TRBV21-1	NA	TRBJ2-3	NA	CASSEQLAGYTDTQYF	TGTGCCAGCAGCGAACAACTAGCGGGCTACACAGATACGCAGTATTTT
TRBV7-2	NA	TRBJ1-4	NA	CASSLGWVSGNEKLFF	TGTGCCAGCAGCTTAGGATGGGTGTCCGGGAATGAAAAACTGTTTTTT
TRBV7-8	NA	TRBJ2-1	NA	CASSLARLGEQFF	TGTGCCAGCAGCTTAGCGCGGCTGGGTGAGCAGTTCTTC
TRBV28	NA	TRBJ2-3	TRBD2	CASSSGITDTQYF	TGTGCCAGCAGTAGCGGGATCACAGATACGCAGTATTTT
TRBV5-6	NA	TRBJ1-1	NA	CASSLSGKGRWTEAFF	TGTGCCAGCAGCTTGAGTGGGAAGGGGCGCTGGACTGAAGCTTTCTTT
TRBV7-2	NA	TRBJ2-2	TRBD2	CASSRGLAVRMGTGELFF	TGTGCCAGCAGCAGGGGACTAGCGGTGCGCATGGGGACCGGGGAGCTGTTTTTT
TRBV5-1	NA	TRBJ2-5	TRBD2	CASSLAVREAGETQYF	TGCGCCAGCAGCTTGGCGGTGCGGGAGGCGGGGGAGACCCAGTACTTC
TRBV27	NA	TRBJ2-5	TRBD1	CASRPGQGILETQYF	TGTGCCAGCAGACCGGGACAGGGGATTCTGGAGACCCAGTACTTC
TRBV6-6	NA	TRBJ1-6	NA	CASSYGGTPVHSPLHF	TGTGCCAGCAGTTATGGCGGGACCCCGGTTCATTCACCCCTCCACTTT
TRBV6-6	NA	TRBJ1-2	NA	CASSYSSDYGYTF	TGTGCCAGCAGTTACTCGAGCGACTATGGCTACACCTTC
TRBV18	NA	TRBJ1-1	NA	CASSPIDGGEAFF	TGTGCCAGCTCACCGATTGATGGGGGGGAAGCTTTCTTT
TRBV18	NA	TRBJ2-7	TRBD1	CASSRNPRDSALYEQYF	TGTGCCAGCTCACGAAATCCCCGGGACAGTGCCCTGTACGAGCAGTACTTC
TRBV10-1	NA	TRBJ2-7	NA	CASSPSNENNYEQYF	TGCGCCAGCAGCCCCTCCAACGAAAACAACTACGAGCAGTACTTC
TRBV6-5	NA	TRBJ2-1	TRBD2	CASSSYSGSHNEQFF	TGTGCCAGCAGTTCTTATAGCGGGAGCCACAATGAGCAGTTCTTC
TRBV18	NA	TRBJ2-1	TRBD2	CASSPGSSGRHEQFF	TGTGCCAGCTCACCCGGAAGCAGCGGGAGGCATGAGCAGTTCTTC
TRBV19	NA	TRBJ1-3	NA	CASSQGVSGNTIYF	TGTGCCAGTAGTCAAGGGGTCTCTGGAAACACCATATATTTT
TRBV28	NA	TRBJ2-7	TRBD2	CASSLPSGRALGRYEQYF	TGTGCCAGCAGTTTACCTAGCGGGAGGGCCCTCGGGAGGTACGAGCAGTACTTC
TRBV18	NA	TRBJ2-7	NA	CASSLGMGDRPSGEQYF	TGTGCCAGCTCACTTGGGATGGGAGACCGCCCATCGGGGGAGCAGTACTTC
TRBV28	NA	TRBJ2-1	NA	CASSLPLSYNEQFF	TGTGCCAGCAGTTTACCCTTATCCTACAATGAGCAGTTCTTC
TRBV28	NA	TRBJ1-2	TRBD1	CASSGTGQGIYGYTF	TGTGCCAGCAGCGGGACGGGACAGGGGATTTATGGCTACACCTTC
TRBV30	NA	TRBJ2-1	NA	CAWSVLPRGDGDEQFF	TGTGCCTGGAGTGTACTCCCCAGGGGGGATGGGGATGAGCAGTTCTTC
TRBV28	few	TRBJ1-3	NA	CASSPPTATGTGNTIYF	TGTGCCAGCAGTCCCCCGACCGCAACAGGGACTGGAAACACCATATATTTT
TRBV7-9	NA	TRBJ1-4	TRBD1	CASSLQGAGEKLFF	TGTGCCAGCAGCTTACAGGGGGCTGGGGAAAAACTGTTTTTT
TRBV13	NA	TRBJ1-5	NA	CASSQGSYQPQHF	TGTGCCAGCAGCCAGGGGAGTTATCAGCCCCAGCATTTT
TRBV5-4	NA	TRBJ2-7	TRBD1	CASSWGQGEQYF	TGTGCCAGCAGCTGGGGACAGGGCGAGCAGTACTTC
TRBV5-1	NA	TRBJ2-7	NA	CASSFASATYEQYF	TGCGCCAGCAGCTTCGCTAGCGCAACCTACGAGCAGTACTTC
TRBV7-2	NA	TRBJ2-7	TRBD2	CASSPRTSGPLYEQYF	TGTGCCAGCAGCCCTAGGACTAGCGGACCACTCTACGAGCAGTACTTC
TRBV6-5	NA	TRBJ2-7	NA	CASSGRVFPYEQYF	TGTGCCAGCAGCGGCAGGGTCTTCCCCTACGAGCAGTACTTC
TRBV27	NA	TRBJ2-7	NA	CASGRYGSGPVSYEQYF	TGTGCCAGCGGTAGATATGGTAGCGGTCCGGTCTCCTACGAGCAGTACTTC
TRBV5-6	NA	TRBJ2-4	TRBD1	CASSRDRDFLSAKNIQYF	TGTGCCAGCAGCAGAGACAGGGATTTTCTCTCAGCCAAAAACATTCAGTACTTC
TRBV4-1	NA	TRBJ2-2	NA	CASSHTPGSSGELFF	TGCGCCAGCAGCCACACGCCGGGATCGTCCGGGGAGCTGTTTTTT
TRBV6-1	NA	TRBJ2-3	TRBD2	CASSEFVGGSTDTQYF	TGTGCCAGCAGTGAATTTGTGGGAGGGAGCACAGATACGCAGTATTTT
TRBV6-4	few	TRBJ2-1	TRBD2	CASSEGLDYNEQFF	TGTGCCAGCAGCGAAGGACTAGACTACAATGAGCAGTTCTTC
TRBV11-3	NA	TRBJ2-7	NA	CASSPDRTRSYEQYF	TGTGCCAGCAGCCCAGACAGGACTAGAAGCTACGAGCAGTACTTC